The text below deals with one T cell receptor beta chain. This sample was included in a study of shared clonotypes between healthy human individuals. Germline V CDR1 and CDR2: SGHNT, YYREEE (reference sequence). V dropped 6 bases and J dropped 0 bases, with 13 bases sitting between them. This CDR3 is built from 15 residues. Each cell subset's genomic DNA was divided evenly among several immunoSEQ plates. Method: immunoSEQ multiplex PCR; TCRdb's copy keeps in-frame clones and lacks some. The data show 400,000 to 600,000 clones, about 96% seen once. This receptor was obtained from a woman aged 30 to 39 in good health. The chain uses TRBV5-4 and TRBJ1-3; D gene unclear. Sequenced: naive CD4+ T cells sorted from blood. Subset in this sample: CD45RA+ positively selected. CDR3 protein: CASTPWEISGNTIYF. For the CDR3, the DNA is TGTGCCAGCACCCCCTGGGAGATCTCTGGAAACACCATATATTTT.